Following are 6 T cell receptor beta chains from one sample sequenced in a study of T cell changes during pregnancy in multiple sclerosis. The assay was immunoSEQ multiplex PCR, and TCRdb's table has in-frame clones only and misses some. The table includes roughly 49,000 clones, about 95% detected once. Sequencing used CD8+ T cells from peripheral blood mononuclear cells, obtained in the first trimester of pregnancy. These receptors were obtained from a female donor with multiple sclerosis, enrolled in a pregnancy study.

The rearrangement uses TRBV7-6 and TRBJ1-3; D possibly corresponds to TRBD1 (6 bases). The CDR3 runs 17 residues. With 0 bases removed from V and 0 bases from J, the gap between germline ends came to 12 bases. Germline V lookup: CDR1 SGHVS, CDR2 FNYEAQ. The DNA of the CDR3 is TGTGCCAGCAGCTTAGCTCAGGGGACTATCTCTGGAAACACCATATATTTT. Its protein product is CASSLAQGTISGNTIYF. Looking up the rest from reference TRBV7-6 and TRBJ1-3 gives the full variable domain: GAGVSQSPRYKVTKRGQDVALRCDPISGHVSLYWYRQALGQGPEFLTYFNYEAQQDKSGLPNDRFSAERPEGSISTLTIQRTEQRDSAMYRCASSLAQGTISGNTIYFGEGSWLTVV.

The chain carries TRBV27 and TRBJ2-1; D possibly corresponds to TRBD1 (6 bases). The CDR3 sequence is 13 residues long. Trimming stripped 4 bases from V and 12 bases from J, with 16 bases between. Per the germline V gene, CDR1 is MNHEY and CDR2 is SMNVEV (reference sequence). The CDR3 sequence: CASSSQMDSRQFF. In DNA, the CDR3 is TGTGCCAGCAGTTCTCAAATGGACAGCAGGCAGTTCTTC.

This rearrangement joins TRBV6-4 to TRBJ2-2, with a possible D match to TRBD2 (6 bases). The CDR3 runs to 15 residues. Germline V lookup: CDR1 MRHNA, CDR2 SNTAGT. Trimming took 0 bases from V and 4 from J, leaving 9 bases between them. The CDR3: CASSDSRGGTGELFF. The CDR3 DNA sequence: TGTGCCAGCAGTGACTCAAGGGGAGGCACCGGGGAGCTGTTTTTT.

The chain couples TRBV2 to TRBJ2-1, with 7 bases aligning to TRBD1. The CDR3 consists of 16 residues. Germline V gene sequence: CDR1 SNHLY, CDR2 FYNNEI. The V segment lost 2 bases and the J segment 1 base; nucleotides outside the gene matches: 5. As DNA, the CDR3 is TGTGCCAGCAGTGAACCCCGACAGGGATCCTACAATGAGCAGTTCTTC. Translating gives CASSEPRQGSYNEQFF.

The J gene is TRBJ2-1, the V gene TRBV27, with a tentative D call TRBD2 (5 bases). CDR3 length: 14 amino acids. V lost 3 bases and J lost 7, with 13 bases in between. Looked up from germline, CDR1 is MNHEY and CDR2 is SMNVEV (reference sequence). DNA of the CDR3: TGTGCCAGCAGTTTGGGCGGACCGGGAAATGAGCAGTTCTTC. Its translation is CASSLGGPGNEQFF.

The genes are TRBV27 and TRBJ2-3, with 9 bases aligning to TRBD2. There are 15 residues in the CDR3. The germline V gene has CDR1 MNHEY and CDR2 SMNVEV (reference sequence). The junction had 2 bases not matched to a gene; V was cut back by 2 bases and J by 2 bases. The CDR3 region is CASSLVAGDTDTQYF. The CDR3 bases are TGTGCCAGCAGTTTAGTAGCGGGAGACACAGATACGCAGTATTTT.